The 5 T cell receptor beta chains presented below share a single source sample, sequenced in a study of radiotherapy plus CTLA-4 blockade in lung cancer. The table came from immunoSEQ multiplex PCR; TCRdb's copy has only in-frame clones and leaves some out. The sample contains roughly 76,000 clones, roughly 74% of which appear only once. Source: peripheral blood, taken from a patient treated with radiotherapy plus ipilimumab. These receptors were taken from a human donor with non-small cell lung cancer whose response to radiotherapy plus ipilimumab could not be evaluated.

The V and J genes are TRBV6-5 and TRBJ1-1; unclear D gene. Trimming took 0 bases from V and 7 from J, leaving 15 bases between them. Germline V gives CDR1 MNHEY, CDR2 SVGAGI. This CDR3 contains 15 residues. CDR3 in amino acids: CASSYSVGVWSEAFF. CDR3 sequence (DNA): TGTGCCAGCAGTTACTCGGTCGGGGTTTGGAGTGAAGCTTTCTTT.

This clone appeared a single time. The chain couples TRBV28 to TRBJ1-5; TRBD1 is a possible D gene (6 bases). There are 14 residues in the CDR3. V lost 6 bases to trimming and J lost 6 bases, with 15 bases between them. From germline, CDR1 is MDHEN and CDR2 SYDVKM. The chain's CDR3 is CASRGTRGRQPQHF. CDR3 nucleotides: TGTGCCAGCAGGGGGACCAGGGGTCGTCAGCCCCAGCATTTT.

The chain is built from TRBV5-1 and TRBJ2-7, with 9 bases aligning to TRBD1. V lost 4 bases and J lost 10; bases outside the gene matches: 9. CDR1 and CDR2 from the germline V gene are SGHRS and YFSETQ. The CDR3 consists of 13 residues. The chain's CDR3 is CASSPRTGEAQYF. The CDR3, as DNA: TGCGCCAGCAGCCCGCGGACAGGGGAGGCACAGTACTTC.

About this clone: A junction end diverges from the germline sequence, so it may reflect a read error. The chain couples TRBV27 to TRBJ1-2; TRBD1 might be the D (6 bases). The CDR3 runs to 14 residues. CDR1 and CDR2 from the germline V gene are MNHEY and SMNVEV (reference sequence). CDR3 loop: CASSLGQGNYGYPF. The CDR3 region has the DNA TGTGCCAGCAGTTTGGGGCAGGGGAACTATGGCTACCCCTTC.

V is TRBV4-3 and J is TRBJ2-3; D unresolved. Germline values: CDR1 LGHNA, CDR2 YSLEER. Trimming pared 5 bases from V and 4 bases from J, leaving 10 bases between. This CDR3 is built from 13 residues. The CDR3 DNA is TGCGCCAGCAGCGTGGTAGCTGCAGATACGCAGTATTTT. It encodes CASSVVAADTQYF.